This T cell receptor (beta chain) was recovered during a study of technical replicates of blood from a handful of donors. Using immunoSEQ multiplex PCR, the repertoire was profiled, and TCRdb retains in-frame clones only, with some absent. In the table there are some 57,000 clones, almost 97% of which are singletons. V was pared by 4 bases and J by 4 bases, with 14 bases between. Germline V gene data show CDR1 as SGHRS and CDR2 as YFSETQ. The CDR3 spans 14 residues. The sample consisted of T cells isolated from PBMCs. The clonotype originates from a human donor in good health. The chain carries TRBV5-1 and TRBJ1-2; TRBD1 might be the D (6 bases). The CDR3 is CASSPTTGFYGYTF. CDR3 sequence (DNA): TGCGCCAGCAGCCCAACAACAGGGTTCTATGGCTACACCTTC.